Following are 31 T cell receptor beta chains from one sample sequenced in a study of OX40 agonist ivuxolimab in advanced cancers. Only in-frame clones appear in the TCRdb table, and some are missing; sequencing was by immunoSEQ multiplex PCR. This sample yields 50,000 or so clones, of which approximately 88% are seen a single time; about 3.3% belongs to the top ten. The sample in question was CD4+ or CD8+ T cells sorted from blood, obtained in a trial of the OX40 agonist ivuxolimab. Source of these receptors: an adult with an advanced solid tumor such as melanoma, head and neck, liver or kidney cancer.

This chain uses TRBV13 with TRBJ2-3; D gene unclear. Germline V CDR1 and CDR2: PRHDT, FYEKMQ (reference sequence). The CDR3 is 14 residues long. V was clipped by 5 bases and J by 4 bases, with 13 bases between them. CDR3 protein: CASSPTRFADTQYF. The CDR3 region has the DNA TGTGCCAGCAGCCCTACCCGGTTCGCAGATACGCAGTATTTT. Combining the CDR3 with reference TRBV13 and TRBJ2-3 gives the whole variable domain AAGVIQSPRHLIKEKRETATLKCYPIPRHDTVYWYQQGPGQDPQFLISFYEKMQSDKGSIPDRFSAQQFSDYHSELNMSSLELGDSALYFCASSPTRFADTQYFGPGTRLTVL.

The chain joins TRBV5-6 to TRBJ2-2; no clear D gene. The V gene's germline CDR1 is SGHDT and CDR2 YYEEEE. The length of the CDR3 is 13 residues. Trimming took off 0 bases at V and 6 bases at J, with 6 bases between the two ends. The CDR3 reads CASSLGLAGELFF. The CDR3 coding sequence is TGTGCCAGCAGCTTGGGTCTGGCCGGGGAGCTGTTTTTT. Looking up the rest from reference TRBV5-6 and TRBJ2-2 gives the full variable domain: DAGVTQSPTHLIKTRGQQVTLRCSPKSGHDTVSWYQQALGQGPQFIFQYYEEEERQRGNFPDRFSGHQFPNYSSELNVNALLLGDSALYLCASSLGLAGELFFGEGSRLTVL.

This clone was seen only a few times. V and J are TRBV19 and TRBJ1-5; unclear D gene. The CDR3 runs to 17 residues. V lost 5 bases and J 0 bases, leaving 17 bases between the germline ends. Germline CDR1 and CDR2: LNHDA and SQIVND (reference sequence). The chain's CDR3 is CASSLSGLRYSNQPQHF. In DNA, the CDR3 is TGTGCCAGTAGTTTATCCGGGCTCCGATATAGCAATCAGCCCCAGCATTTT.

This clone was seen once. J is TRBJ2-1 and V is TRBV7-6, with TRBD2 matching over 16 bases. The CDR3 consists of 16 residues. CDR1 is SGHVS and CDR2 is FNYEAQ in the germline V gene. The trim removed 5 bases at V and 10 bases at J, leaving 8 bases unmatched. CDR3: CASSAPGLAGGGEQFF. CDR3 DNA: TGTGCCAGCAGCGCACCGGGACTAGCGGGAGGGGGAGAGCAGTTCTTC.

The V and J genes are TRBV30 and TRBJ1-2; TRBD1 agrees at 10 bases. V gave up 2 bases and J gave up 6 bases; unmatched junction bases: 3. The CDR3 runs to 13 residues. Germline-derived CDR1 and CDR2 are GTSNPN and SVGIG (reference sequence). CDR3 sequence: CAWSRQGANGYTF. The DNA of the CDR3 is TGTGCCTGGAGTCGACAGGGGGCCAATGGCTACACCTTC.

The chain carries TRBV28 and TRBJ2-3, with no clear D. Germline CDR1 MDHEN, CDR2 SYDVKM. Trimming took 4 bases from V and 2 from J, leaving 1 base between them. The CDR3 is 11 residues long. CDR3 sequence (DNA): TGTGCCAGCAGTTCCACAGATACGCAGTATTTT. Translating it yields CASSSTDTQYF.

This clone was seen only once. The chain couples TRBV19 to TRBJ1-5, with D perhaps matching TRBD1 (6 bases). CDR1 and CDR2 (germline): LNHDA, SQIVND (reference sequence). This CDR3 has 15 residues. Trimming shortened V by 3 bases and J by 7 bases, and 16 bases separated the two germline ends. The CDR3 bases are TGTGCCAGTAGTATGGCAGGGGACTTCGAGCAGCCCCAGCATTTT. Translated: CASSMAGDFEQPQHF.

The genes are TRBV6-6 and TRBJ2-1; D unclear. CDR1 and CDR2 from the germline V gene are MNHNY and SVGAGI (reference sequence). The CDR3 consists of 13 residues. V lost 0 bases to trimming and J lost 9 bases, with 9 bases between them. The CDR3 DNA reads TGTGCCAGCAGTTACTCGAGCTTGCCTGAGCAGTTCTTC. Translated, it gives CASSYSSLPEQFF.

The genes are TRBV6-1 and TRBJ2-4; 8 nucleotides match TRBD1. J gave up 6 bases and V 6 bases, and 10 bases lay outside the gene matches. This CDR3 comprises 15 residues. Germline CDR1 reads MNHNS; CDR2 reads SASEGT. In DNA form, the CDR3 reads TGTGCCAGCAGGACCACAGGGACAGGAATAAACATTCAGTACTTC. Translated: CASRTTGTGINIQYF.

This clone showed up just once. This rearrangement joins TRBV15 to TRBJ1-4; D ambiguous. The ends were cut back, 5 bases at V and 11 bases at J, with 21 bases in the middle. The length of the CDR3 is 15 residues. Germline V CDR1 and CDR2: LNHNV, YYDKDF (reference sequence). The DNA for the CDR3 is TGTGCCACCAGCCTAGAGGTGGGTAACATGAAGAAACTGTTTTTT. It encodes CATSLEVGNMKKLFF.

V and J are TRBV11-2 and TRBJ2-2; 10 nucleotides line up with TRBD2. This CDR3 comprises 17 residues. The germline V gene has CDR1 SGHAT and CDR2 FQNNGV. Germline trimming cut 6 bases from V and 5 bases from J; bases unmatched to any gene: 12. The CDR3 nucleotides read TGTGCCAGCAGATCGCCGGGACTAGCGAAACGAACCGGGGAGCTGTTTTTT. Protein product: CASRSPGLAKRTGELFF.

The CDR3 region is CASSLNFGGVSYEQYF. CDR3 coding DNA: TGCGCCAGCAGCTTAAATTTCGGAGGGGTCTCCTACGAGCAGTACTTC. The rearrangement joins TRBV5-1 to TRBJ2-7; TRBD2 is a possible D gene (6 bases). Trimming took off 2 bases at V and 0 bases at J, with 15 bases between the two ends. This CDR3 region has 16 residues. Germline V gene sequence: CDR1 SGHRS, CDR2 YFSETQ.

The chain joins TRBV2 to TRBJ2-7; perhaps TRBD1 as D (5 bases). Trimming took 5 bases from V and 2 from J, leaving 13 bases between them. The germline V gene encodes CDR1 SNHLY and CDR2 FYNNEI. The length of the CDR3 is 14 residues. The CDR3 region is CASSFQGRPYEQYF. The CDR3 DNA reads as TGTGCCAGCAGTTTCCAGGGTCGCCCCTACGAGCAGTACTTC.

The chain uses TRBV2 and TRBJ2-7; maybe TRBD1 (7 bases). V was shortened by 4 bases and J by 0 bases, with 10 bases between the two germline ends. This CDR3 is built from 14 residues. CDR1 SNHLY and CDR2 FYNNEI come from the germline V gene. The CDR3 loop reads CASSGQGGSYEQYF. CDR3 in DNA: TGTGCCAGCAGTGGGCAGGGGGGCTCCTACGAGCAGTACTTC.

The chain links TRBV6-1 to TRBJ2-5, with TRBD2 identical over 8 bases. V was pared by 6 bases and J by 5 bases, with 8 bases of the junction left unmatched. The CDR3 is 14 amino acids. CDR1 MNHNS and CDR2 SASEGT come from the germline V gene. The CDR3 DNA sequence: TGTGCCAGCAGCCGCGGGGCTAGCGGGGAGACCCAGTACTTC. It yields the protein CASSRGASGETQYF.

The rearrangement links TRBV2 to TRBJ1-1; possibly TRBD1 for D (5 bases). Trimming took off 6 bases at V and 3 bases at J, with 14 bases between the two ends. Germline assignment: CDR1 SNHLY and CDR2 FYNNEI. The CDR3 contains 14 residues. The CDR3 loop is CASRRSTVYTEAFF. The CDR3 DNA reads as TGTGCCAGCAGACGGTCGACAGTTTACACTGAAGCTTTCTTT.

This chain uses TRBV18 with TRBJ1-5; 8 bases agree with TRBD1. The junction had 9 bases not matched to a gene; V was cut back by 4 bases and J by 7 bases. CDR3 length: 15 amino acids. Per germline, CDR1 KGHSH and CDR2 LQKENI. As DNA, the CDR3 is TGTGCCAGCTCACTAGGACAGGGTGTGGGCCAGCCCCAGCATTTT. Encoded protein: CASSLGQGVGQPQHF.

This clone was seen a single time. The chain carries TRBV28 and TRBJ2-2; 7 nucleotides match TRBD2. This CDR3 is 16 amino acids long. Per germline, CDR1 MDHEN and CDR2 SYDVKM. The J segment lost 1 base and the V segment lost 5 bases, leaving 7 bases of the junction unmatched. CDR3 sequence (DNA): TGTGCCAGCAGTCCCGCCATAGCGGGGAACACCGGGGAGCTGTTTTTT. It specifies CASSPAIAGNTGELFF.

The gene calls are TRBV11-2 and TRBJ2-1; 9 nucleotides match TRBD2. The ends lost 1 base at V and 8 bases at J; junction bases unmatched: 9. Germline CDR1 and CDR2: SGHAT and FQNNGV. The CDR3 runs to 16 residues. DNA of the CDR3: TGTGCCAGCAGCTTAGTCTTGCTAGCGGGACCCGATGAGCAGTTCTTC. Amino acids: CASSLVLLAGPDEQFF. The whole variable domain, filled in from reference TRBV11-2 and TRBJ2-1, reads EAGVAQSPRYKIIEKRQSVAFWCNPISGHATLYWYQQILGQGPKLLIQFQNNGVVDDSQLPKDRFSAERLKGVDSTLKIQPAKLEDSAVYLCASSLVLLAGPDEQFFGPGTRLTVL.

The chain uses TRBV6-4 and TRBJ2-3; D gene uncertain. The CDR3 is 13 residues long. The germline V gene has CDR1 MRHNA and CDR2 SNTAGT. V was clipped by 5 bases and J by 5 bases, with 11 bases between them. CDR3 coding DNA: TGTGCCAGCAGTCCGTTATTCGGAGATACGCAGTATTTT. Translated: CASSPLFGDTQYF.

This clone was observed a few times. The chain combines TRBV5-8 with TRBJ2-2; 11 nucleotides line up with TRBD1. The CDR3 is 16 amino acids. Germline V gene sequence: CDR1 SGHTS, CDR2 YDEGEE. After removal of 4 bases from V and 3 bases from J, the junction contained 5 bases not matched to a gene. CDR3 DNA sequence: TGTGCCAGCAGCAGGACAGGGGGCTTGGACACCGGGGAGCTGTTTTTT. This encodes CASSRTGGLDTGELFF.

This clone came up a few times. V usage is TRBV10-3 and J usage is TRBJ2-7, with D maybe TRBD1 (6 bases). Trimming left V 3 bases short and J 1 base short, with 13 bases between. The CDR3 has 15 amino acids. The germline CDR1 and CDR2 sequences are ENHRY and SYGVKD. For the CDR3, the DNA is TGTGCCATCAGTGAAAATGGGGGCGCGTCCTACGAGCAGTACTTC. Encoded protein: CAISENGGASYEQYF.

The table lists this clone with a few counts. V gene TRBV5-5 combines with J gene TRBJ2-7, with D possibly matching TRBD2 (6 bases). The CDR3 consists of 14 residues. Per germline, CDR1 SGHKS and CDR2 YYEKEE (reference sequence). Trimming shortened V by 2 bases and J by 2 bases, and 11 bases separated the two germline ends. CDR3 amino acids: CASSFGGATYEQYF. The CDR3 bases are TGTGCCAGCAGCTTCGGGGGTGCTACCTACGAGCAGTACTTC.

This clone was seen more than once but under ten times. The chain uses TRBV19 and TRBJ1-5; TRBD1 agrees at 12 bases. The trim removed 7 bases at V and 7 bases at J, leaving 5 bases unmatched. Germline CDR1 and CDR2: LNHDA and SQIVND (reference sequence). This CDR3 contains 14 residues. The CDR3 loop is CASMGTGGIQPQHF. CDR3 DNA: TGTGCCAGTATGGGGACAGGGGGCATCCAGCCCCAGCATTTT.

This rearrangement joins TRBV5-1 to TRBJ2-7, with D possibly TRBD1 on 6 matching bases. CDR1 is SGHRS and CDR2 is YFSETQ in the germline V gene. CDR3 length: 16 amino acids. V was trimmed by 4 bases and J by 1 base, leaving 18 bases between them. The CDR3 nucleotides are TGCGCCAGCAGCCCCGGATGGGGGCCCCGTTCCTACGAGCAGTACTTC. Its translation is CASSPGWGPRSYEQYF.

This chain connects TRBV2 to TRBJ1-2, with TRBD1 identical over 9 bases. Germline trimming cut 9 bases from V and 3 bases from J; bases unmatched to any gene: 5. Germline V gene sequence: CDR1 SNHLY, CDR2 FYNNEI. The CDR3 has 13 amino acids. In DNA, the CDR3 is TGTGCCAGTTCAACAGGGGGCGACTATGGCTACACCTTC. Protein: CASSTGGDYGYTF.

CDR3 nucleotides: TGTGCCAGCAGTGACAGGGACTACACAGATACGCAGTATTTT. Translated: CASSDRDYTDTQYF. The chain carries TRBV25-1 and TRBJ2-3; 7 bases are shared with TRBD2. CDR3 length equals 14 residues. Germline CDR1 and CDR2: MGHDK and SYGVNS. The V segment lost 3 bases and the J segment 2 bases; nucleotides outside the gene matches: 2.

The rearrangement uses TRBV18 and TRBJ2-5, with 13 positions matching TRBD2. Germline loops: CDR1 KGHSH, CDR2 LQKENI. This CDR3 region has 16 residues. V was pared by 5 bases and J by 4 bases, with 7 bases of the junction left unmatched. The CDR3 loop reads CASSYLGLAGTETQYF. The CDR3 coding sequence is TGTGCCAGCTCATATTTGGGACTAGCGGGAACAGAGACCCAGTACTTC.

The rearrangement links TRBV18 to TRBJ1-1; D gene unclear. This CDR3 is 14 amino acids long. The germline V gene has CDR1 KGHSH and CDR2 LQKENI. V lost 5 bases and J lost 6, with 16 bases in between. In DNA form, the CDR3 reads TGTGCCAGCTCAATCCCTGGCCCGGAGTCTGAAGCTTTCTTT. Its translation is CASSIPGPESEAFF.

V and J are TRBV4-3 and TRBJ2-5, with TRBD2 matching 9 bases. The CDR3 has 18 residues. CDR1 is LGHNA, CDR2 YSLEER, per germline. V shed 0 bases and J 4 bases; nucleotides not matched to a gene: 12. The CDR3 region has the DNA TGCGCCAGCAGCCAAGAGGTCCTTGTAGCGGGAGTACTAGAGACCCAGTACTTC. Encoded protein: CASSQEVLVAGVLETQYF.

The chain recombines TRBV28 with TRBJ2-5; TRBD2 agrees at 14 bases. Germline loops: CDR1 MDHEN, CDR2 SYDVKM. There are 16 residues in the CDR3. V was clipped by 6 bases and J by 4 bases; unmatched bases: 7. Written as DNA, the CDR3 is TGTGCCAGCAGGATCGGGACTAGCGGGAGTTCAGAGACCCAGTACTTC. It yields the protein CASRIGTSGSSETQYF.